The 26 T cell receptor beta chains listed next were all sequenced from one sample in a study of shared clonotypes between healthy human individuals. Terminally differentiated effector memory CD45RA+ cells were excluded from the naive CD8 cells, which were CD45RO-negative and positively selected for CCR7. Sequenced by immunoSEQ multiplex PCR; TCRdb stores in-frame clones only, minus some. The table lists millions of clones, under 95% of them singletons. What was sequenced was naive CD8+ T cells from PBMCs. The receptors were gathered from a young man in good health. Some clones in this sample may be carry-over from other donors' samples.

The chain is built from TRBV9 and TRBJ1-1; D may be TRBD1 (6 bases). From germline, CDR1 is SGDLS and CDR2 YYNGEE. V gave up 4 bases and J gave up 5 bases, with 12 bases separating them. The CDR3 consists of 13 residues. The CDR3 nucleotides are TGTGCCAGCAGCCCGACAGGTAGAACTGAAGCTTTCTTT. It yields the protein CASSPTGRTEAFF. The full variable domain, in which reference TRBV9 and TRBJ1-1 provide the parts outside the CDR3, is DSGVTQTPKHLITATGQRVTLRCSPRSGDLSVYWYQQSLDQGLQFLIQYYNGEERAKGNILERFSAQQFPDLHSELNLSSLELGDSALYFCASSPTGRTEAFFGQGTRLTVV.

This chain connects TRBV28 to TRBJ1-1; possible D gene TRBD1, 6 bases. The CDR3 length is 15 residues. Between the trimmed V and J ends, which lost 4 bases and 7 bases, there was a span of 19 bases. The germline V gene encodes CDR1 MDHEN and CDR2 SYDVKM. CDR3 in DNA: TGTGCCAGCAGTTCTCCGACCGAACAGGGAATTGAAGCTTTCTTT. It specifies CASSSPTEQGIEAFF. The whole variable domain, remainder taken from reference TRBV28 and TRBJ1-1, is DVKVTQSSRYLVKRTGEKVFLECVQDMDHENMFWYRQDPGLGLRLIYFSYDVKMKEKGDIPEGYSVSREKKERFSLILESASTNQTSMYLCASSSPTEQGIEAFFGQGTRLTVV.

The gene calls are TRBV9 and TRBJ2-1; 7 bases fit TRBD1. This CDR3 is 14 amino acids long. V was clipped by 3 bases and J by 10 bases; unmatched bases: 10. Germline V lookup: CDR1 SGDLS, CDR2 YYNGEE. The CDR3 DNA is TGTGCCAGCAGCGGACACAGGGGCTTCTGGGAGCAGTTCTTC. Amino acid sequence: CASSGHRGFWEQFF.

The chain employs TRBV28 and TRBJ2-7; D gene unclear. CDR3 size: 13 residues. Germline V gene lookup returns CDR1 MDHEN and CDR2 SYDVKM. V lost 6 bases and J lost 3, with 12 bases in between. The CDR3 protein is CASRRRRYYEQYF. In DNA, the CDR3 is TGTGCCAGCAGACGCCGCAGATACTACGAGCAGTACTTC.

The J gene is TRBJ1-2, the V gene TRBV5-6; TRBD1 matches 9 bases. The CDR3 loop spans 17 amino acids. In germline, CDR1 is SGHDT, CDR2 YYEEEE. The trim removed 4 bases at V and 3 bases at J, leaving 13 bases unmatched. The CDR3 reads CASSTEDRGLMDYGYTF. CDR3 DNA sequence: TGTGCCAGCAGCACCGAGGACAGGGGTCTAATGGACTATGGCTACACCTTC.

The chain links TRBV11-1 to TRBJ1-1; 8 bases agree with TRBD1. CDR1 and CDR2 from the germline V gene are SGHAT and FQDESV (reference sequence). The CDR3 is 14 amino acids. The ends lost 6 bases at V and 1 base at J; junction bases unmatched: 4. CDR3 in amino acids: CASSPGGPNTEAFF. The CDR3 DNA is TGTGCCAGCAGTCCAGGGGGCCCGAACACTGAAGCTTTCTTT.

This chain links TRBV4-2 with TRBJ2-3; the D gene is possibly TRBD2 (5 bases). The CDR3 covers 16 residues. Germline CDR1 and CDR2: LGHNA and YNFKEQ. V lost 1 base, J lost 0 bases, and 11 bases lay in between. In DNA form, the CDR3 reads TGTGCCAGCAGCCAAGCAGCAGCGGCTAGCACAGATACGCAGTATTTT. Its translation: CASSQAAAASTDTQYF.

CDR3: CSITTGSSYEQYF. The CDR3 DNA sequence: TGCAGCATCACGACAGGCAGCTCCTACGAGCAGTACTTC. The chain has TRBV29-1 and TRBJ2-7; maybe TRBD1 (6 bases). Looked up from germline, CDR1 is SQVTM and CDR2 is ANQGSEA. V was clipped by 8 bases and J by 0 bases, with 14 bases between them. This CDR3 comprises 13 residues.

This clone was counted a single time. This chain uses TRBV7-9 with TRBJ1-5, with D unclear. The CDR3 runs 14 residues. Deletions cut 2 bases from V and 7 bases from J, with 12 bases between. Germline CDR1 reads SEHNR; CDR2 reads FQNEAQ (reference sequence). The CDR3 loop reads CASSLPGVRQPQHF. CDR3 sequence (DNA): TGTGCCAGCAGCTTACCCGGCGTGAGGCAGCCCCAGCATTTT.

This chain connects TRBV4-1 to TRBJ2-3, with D perhaps TRBD1 (6 bases). The CDR3 covers 14 residues. The germline V and J ends were trimmed by 0 bases and 11 bases, with 15 bases remaining between them. Germline CDR1 and CDR2: MGHRA and YSYEKL. CDR3 sequence reads: CASSQDLRGMVQYF. CDR3 in DNA: TGCGCCAGCAGCCAAGATTTGAGGGGGATGGTGCAGTATTTT.

The chain couples TRBV21-1 to TRBJ2-4; the DNA was not used to check the table's D call, TRBD1. TRBV21-1 is reported as a pseudogene. The CDR3 is 15 amino acids. CDR3 coding DNA: TGTGCCAGCAGCAAAGGGTACAGGGGGCGAGACATTCAGTACTTC. This encodes CASSKGYRGRDIQYF.

This chain links TRBV9 with TRBJ2-7; the D call may be TRBD1 or TRBD2 (6 bases each). The CDR3 is 12 residues long. The germline V gene has CDR1 SGDLS and CDR2 YYNGEE. V dropped 4 bases and J dropped 5 bases, with 10 bases sitting between them. The CDR3 here is CASSPGEDEQYF. In DNA, the CDR3 is TGTGCCAGCAGCCCAGGGGAGGACGAGCAGTACTTC.

V usage is TRBV27 and J usage is TRBJ1-5; D is possibly TRBD1 (6 bases). The germline V gene has CDR1 MNHEY and CDR2 SMNVEV (reference sequence). Trimming pared 6 bases from V and 1 base from J, leaving 10 bases between. There are 14 residues in the CDR3. The CDR3 bases are TGTGCCAGCAGATACCAGGGGAGCAATCAGCCCCAGCATTTT. Amino acids: CASRYQGSNQPQHF.

The V call is TRBV7-2, the J call TRBJ2-7, with D maybe TRBD2 (6 bases). The V and J ends lost 4 bases and 6 bases respectively, with 10 bases between them. The germline V gene has CDR1 SGHTA and CDR2 FQGNSA. The CDR3 runs to 12 residues. The CDR3 nucleotides are TGTGCCAGCAGCTATGTGGGAGGCGAGCAGTACTTC. This gives the protein CASSYVGGEQYF.

V gene TRBV6-1 combines with J gene TRBJ2-4; D uncertain. Between the trimmed V and J ends, which lost 4 bases and 2 bases, there was a span of 9 bases. CDR1 is MNHNS, CDR2 SASEGT, per germline. The CDR3 is made up of 14 amino acids. CDR3 nucleotide sequence: TGTGCCAGCAGTGTTTTGAACCCCAAAAACATTCAGTACTTC. It is translated as CASSVLNPKNIQYF.

The J gene is TRBJ1-1, the V gene TRBV6-5, with 7 positions matching TRBD1. Germline V lookup: CDR1 MNHEY, CDR2 SVGAGI. The CDR3 loop spans 14 amino acids. Germline trimming cut 2 bases from V and 6 bases from J; bases unmatched to any gene: 6. As DNA, the CDR3 is TGTGCCAGCAGTTACGGGACAGTCGGCGCTGAAGCTTTCTTT. Protein: CASSYGTVGAEAFF.

Of note for this clone: This sample includes further DNA sequences coding for the same CDR3. The rearrangement links TRBV7-9 to TRBJ2-1; 10 bases align to TRBD2. This CDR3 spans 16 amino acids. V trimming: 2 bases; J trimming: 1 base; junction bases outside the gene matches: 2. Germline V CDR1 and CDR2: SEHNR, FQNEAQ (reference sequence). CDR3 region: CASSLTSGISYNEQFF. In nucleotides, the CDR3 is TGTGCCAGCAGCTTAACTAGCGGGATATCCTACAATGAGCAGTTCTTC.

The CDR3 DNA is TGTGCCAGCAGCCCGGACAGGGGGTATGGCTACACCTTC. It is translated as CASSPDRGYGYTF. The chain is built from TRBV5-6 and TRBJ1-2; 10 bases match TRBD1. The CDR3 spans 13 residues. CDR1 is SGHDT and CDR2 is YYEEEE in the germline V gene. V gave up 4 bases and J gave up 5 bases; unmatched junction bases: 2.

A note on this clone: This is likely a read error, given that the CDR3 carries no conserved phenylalanine or tryptophan at its end. The limits of the CDR3 on the DNA are not certain, so only TCRdb's listed CDR3 is given. V usage is TRBV29-1 and J usage is TRBJ1-1. Germline V CDR1 and CDR2: SQVTM, ANQGSEA. The CDR3 is 10 residues long, ends included. The CDR3: CSVEDGWEGP.

The chain has TRBV29-1 and TRBJ1-2; D remains ambiguous. Trimming took off 2 bases at V and 6 bases at J, with 19 bases between the two ends. CDR3 length equals 15 residues. Germline assignment: CDR1 SQVTM and CDR2 ANQGSEA. The chain's CDR3 is CSVESRNSLWHGYTF. The CDR3 DNA is TGCAGCGTTGAATCACGGAACAGCTTGTGGCATGGCTACACCTTC.

On this clone itself: This same CDR3 is encoded by further DNA sequences in the sample. The chain recombines TRBV9 with TRBJ1-2, with TRBD1 matching over 7 bases. This CDR3 is built from 14 residues. Germline V CDR1 and CDR2: SGDLS, YYNGEE. Trimming at V came to 3 bases and at J to 5 bases, leaving 7 bases not matched to a gene. CDR3 DNA sequence: TGTGCCAGCAGCGCCGGGGGACAGAGTTATGGCTACACCTTC. Translated: CASSAGGQSYGYTF.

This sequence joins TRBV14 and TRBJ2-3, with 9 bases aligning to TRBD1. V lost 4 bases and J lost 5; bases outside the gene matches: 7. From germline, CDR1 is SGHDN and CDR2 FVKESK. CDR3 size: 15 residues. The CDR3: CASSLYRGRGDTQYF. As DNA, the CDR3 is TGTGCCAGCAGCCTATACAGGGGGCGCGGAGATACGCAGTATTTT.

This clone was recorded only once. J is TRBJ2-7 and V is TRBV14; 7 nucleotides align to TRBD2. Trimming cost V 5 bases and J 4 bases; bases outside gene matches: 8. In germline, CDR1 is SGHDN, CDR2 FVKESK. The length of the CDR3 is 14 residues. As DNA, the CDR3 is TGTGCCAGCAGCACACGACTAGCTTGGTACGAGCAGTACTTC. This encodes CASSTRLAWYEQYF. Using reference TRBV14 and TRBJ2-7 for the parts outside the CDR3, the full variable domain is EAGVTQFPSHSVIEKGQTVTLRCDPISGHDNLYWYRRVMGKEIKFLLHFVKESKQDESGMPNNRFLAERTGGTYSTLKVQPAELEDSGVYFCASSTRLAWYEQYFGPGTRLTVT.

V is TRBV9 and J is TRBJ1-2; a weak D match, TRBD1 (5 bases). This CDR3 has 12 residues. Germline CDR1 and CDR2: SGDLS and YYNGEE. With 3 bases removed from V and 6 bases from J, the gap between germline ends came to 9 bases. The CDR3 sequence is CASSDLGDGYTF. The CDR3 nucleotides are TGTGCCAGCAGCGACCTAGGGGATGGCTACACCTTC. Filled out from reference TRBV9 and TRBJ1-2, the complete variable domain reads DSGVTQTPKHLITATGQRVTLRCSPRSGDLSVYWYQQSLDQGLQFLIQYYNGEERAKGNILERFSAQQFPDLHSELNLSSLELGDSALYFCASSDLGDGYTFGSGTRLTVV.

This chain joins TRBV6-5 and TRBJ2-2; TRBD1 might be the D (6 bases). Trimming took 4 bases from V and 5 from J, leaving 14 bases between them. This CDR3 is 15 amino acids long. Germline CDR1 and CDR2: MNHEY and SVGAGI. CDR3 bases: TGTGCCAGCAGTTCGTCAGGGGCGAGGACCGGGGAGCTGTTTTTT. It encodes CASSSSGARTGELFF.

The chain uses TRBV16 and TRBJ2-1; 9 positions match TRBD1. Per germline, CDR1 KGHSY and CDR2 FQNENV. The CDR3 loop spans 16 amino acids. Trimming took 1 base from V and 5 from J; bases not matched to a gene: 6. The CDR3 sequence: CASSQLRTGANNEQFF. The CDR3 coding sequence is TGTGCCAGCAGCCAATTAAGGACAGGGGCAAACAATGAGCAGTTCTTC.